This T cell receptor (beta chain) was profiled in a study of T cell changes during pregnancy in multiple sclerosis. The CDR3 runs 14 residues. V dropped 0 bases and J dropped 10; count of bases not matched to a gene: 4. The germline V gene encodes CDR1 SGHDT and CDR2 YYEEEE. Generated by immunoSEQ multiplex PCR, the TCRdb table keeps only in-frame clones and is missing some. The sample has around 62,000 clones; over 80% are singletons. The receptor was isolated from a female donor with multiple sclerosis, enrolled in a pregnancy study. The sequencing here drew on CD4+ T cells from peripheral blood mononuclear cells, taken in the first trimester of pregnancy. The rearrangement uses TRBV5-6 and TRBJ1-6; 7 bases match TRBD1. CDR3 residues: CASSLGQGSSPLHF. DNA for the CDR3: TGTGCCAGCAGCTTGGGACAGGGTAGCTCACCCCTCCACTTT.